The 18 T cell receptor beta chains given below trace back to one sample, sequenced in a study of OX40 agonist ivuxolimab in advanced cancers. TCRdb keeps only in-frame clones here, not all; method: immunoSEQ multiplex PCR. The sample includes roughly 150,000 clones, around 94% of them seen just once. The sample here was CD4+ or CD8+ T cells sorted from blood, taken in a trial of the OX40 agonist ivuxolimab. The receptor set was obtained from an adult with an advanced solid tumor such as melanoma, head and neck, liver or kidney cancer.

A single count supports this clone. The V and J genes are TRBV28 and TRBJ2-6; 13 bases match TRBD2. The germline V gene has CDR1 MDHEN and CDR2 SYDVKM. The trim removed 4 bases at V and 4 bases at J, leaving 16 bases unmatched. The CDR3 is made up of 21 amino acids. The CDR3 spells CASSSPQLAGGPAPGANVLTF. The CDR3 nucleotides are TGTGCCAGCAGTTCCCCCCAACTAGCGGGGGGGCCAGCCCCCGGGGCCAACGTCCTGACTTTC.

This rearrangement joins TRBV6-6 to TRBJ1-5; TRBD1 agrees at 8 bases. Looked up from germline, CDR1 is MNHNY and CDR2 is SVGAGI (reference sequence). Trimming took 5 bases from V and 6 from J; bases not matched to a gene: 6. The CDR3 is 14 amino acids. In nucleotides, the CDR3 is TGTGCCAGCAGTACCTCGACAGGGGCTCAGCCCCAGCATTTT. It translates to CASSTSTGAQPQHF.

This clone showed up just once. The chain uses TRBV9 and TRBJ2-7; maybe TRBD2 (5 bases). This CDR3 is built from 15 residues. Germline values: CDR1 SGDLS, CDR2 YYNGEE. V gave up 0 bases and J gave up 1 base, with 11 bases separating them. This CDR3 is CASSVGGYQSYEQYF. CDR3 in DNA: TGTGCCAGCAGCGTAGGCGGGTACCAGTCCTACGAGCAGTACTTC.

The chain links TRBV19 to TRBJ2-1; D gene ambiguous. Germline assignment: CDR1 LNHDA and CDR2 SQIVND (reference sequence). The CDR3 is made up of 13 amino acids. Trimming pared 0 bases from V and 6 bases from J, leaving 6 bases between. CDR3 loop: CASSIDRTNEQFF. In nucleotides, the CDR3 is TGTGCCAGTAGTATAGACAGAACCAATGAGCAGTTCTTC.

This chain connects TRBV2 to TRBJ1-6, with 7 bases aligning to TRBD1. The CDR3 is 15 residues long. The V gene end was trimmed by 6 bases and the J gene end by 9 bases; junction bases not matched to a gene: 11. Germline V lookup: CDR1 SNHLY, CDR2 FYNNEI. The CDR3 loop is CASSEEGQSTSPLHF. The CDR3 DNA reads TGTGCCAGCAGCGAGGAGGGACAGAGTACTTCACCCCTCCACTTT. Supplemented by reference TRBV2 and TRBJ1-6, the full variable domain reads EPEVTQTPSHQVTQMGQEVILRCVPISNHLYFYWYRQILGQKVEFLVSFYNNEISEKSEIFDDQFSVERPDGSNFTLKIRSTKLEDSAMYFCASSEEGQSTSPLHFGNGTRLTVT.

V and J are TRBV18 and TRBJ1-5; no clear D. Germline CDR1 is KGHSH and CDR2 is LQKENI. The CDR3 runs 15 residues. V was shortened by 2 bases and J by 0 bases, with 8 bases between the two germline ends. The CDR3: CASSPTVHSNQPQHF. The CDR3 DNA is TGTGCCAGCTCACCAACCGTACATAGCAATCAGCCCCAGCATTTT.

This rearrangement joins TRBV28 to TRBJ2-2; 10 bases align to TRBD2. This CDR3 region has 18 residues. V lost 2 bases, J lost 6 bases, and 12 bases stayed unmatched. CDR1 MDHEN and CDR2 SYDVKM come from the germline V gene. CDR3 bases: TGTGCCAGCAGTTTAGGGCTAGCGGGAGTATTAGTCGCCGGGGAGCTGTTTTTT. The encoded protein is CASSLGLAGVLVAGELFF.

The V call is TRBV5-1, the J call TRBJ1-2; a weak D match, TRBD1 (5 bases). V lost 0 bases and J 7 bases, leaving 7 bases between the germline ends. Germline V CDR1 and CDR2: SGHRS, YFSETQ. The CDR3 covers 12 residues. In nucleotides, the CDR3 is TGCGCCAGCAGCTTGGAAGGGGCTGGCTACACCTTC. Translation gives CASSLEGAGYTF.

The chain couples TRBV6-6 to TRBJ1-4, with a tentative D call TRBD1 (6 bases). Trimming removed 10 bases from V and 3 bases from J, with 15 bases in between. In germline, CDR1 is MNHNY, CDR2 SVGAGI (reference sequence). The CDR3 is 14 amino acids. CDR3 nucleotide sequence: TGTGCCACGCGGAAAAGGACAGCTAATGAAAAACTGTTTTTT. Its translation is CATRKRTANEKLFF.

V is TRBV7-9 and J is TRBJ1-1, with D perhaps matching TRBD1 (6 bases). This CDR3 is 14 amino acids long. Trimming cost V 5 bases and J 0 bases, with 10 bases left between them. Germline V gene lookup returns CDR1 SEHNR and CDR2 FQNEAQ (reference sequence). Here the CDR3 DNA reads TGTGCCAGCAGCCGGGGGGCCGTGAACACTGAAGCTTTCTTT. Its translation is CASSRGAVNTEAFF.

The chain uses TRBV11-2 and TRBJ1-2; TRBD1 aligns across 8 bases. The germline CDR1 and CDR2 sequences are SGHAT and FQNNGV. The CDR3 runs 14 residues. J lost 4 bases, V lost 4 bases, and 5 bases had no gene match. The CDR3 loop is CASSSQGAGYGYTF. Here the CDR3 DNA reads TGTGCCAGCAGCTCCCAGGGGGCGGGCTATGGCTACACCTTC. The complete variable domain, with remaining parts taken from reference TRBV11-2 and TRBJ1-2, reads EAGVAQSPRYKIIEKRQSVAFWCNPISGHATLYWYQQILGQGPKLLIQFQNNGVVDDSQLPKDRFSAERLKGVDSTLKIQPAKLEDSAVYLCASSSQGAGYGYTFGSGTRLTVV.

V and J are TRBV19 and TRBJ2-5; no firm D call. Trimming took off 3 bases at V and 1 base at J, with 15 bases between the two ends. Looked up from germline, CDR1 is LNHDA and CDR2 is SQIVND (reference sequence). The CDR3 is made up of 16 amino acids. CDR3 nucleotides: TGTGCCAGTAGTATTGGACGCCCCGGTCCCCAAGAGACCCAGTACTTC. As protein: CASSIGRPGPQETQYF.

V gene TRBV6-6 combines with J gene TRBJ1-2; D call uncertain. V was clipped by 4 bases and J by 5 bases, with 5 bases between them. Germline V gene lookup returns CDR1 MNHNY and CDR2 SVGAGI (reference sequence). The CDR3 covers 11 residues. DNA for the CDR3: TGTGCCAGCAGTTCGGTGTATGGCTACACCTTC. This sequence encodes CASSSVYGYTF.

The rearrangement uses TRBV11-2 and TRBJ1-5, with D uncertain. V was trimmed by 0 bases and J by 7 bases, leaving 7 bases between them. This CDR3 contains 13 residues. Germline V gene lookup returns CDR1 SGHAT and CDR2 FQNNGV. The CDR3 DNA is TGTGCCAGCAGCTTAGAACAAGGGCAGCCCCAGCATTTT. Residues: CASSLEQGQPQHF.

The chain links TRBV7-8 to TRBJ2-7; 9 bases are a match to TRBD2. The ends lost 0 bases at V and 2 bases at J; junction bases unmatched: 5. Germline V gives CDR1 SGHVS, CDR2 FQNEAQ. This CDR3 has 16 residues. The CDR3 reads CASSLARLAGPYEQYF. CDR3 nucleotides: TGTGCCAGCAGCTTAGCGCGGCTAGCGGGACCCTACGAGCAGTACTTC.

The chain joins TRBV5-1 to TRBJ2-1; 8 bases are a match to TRBD1. The J segment lost 6 bases and the V segment lost 4 bases, leaving 6 bases of the junction unmatched. The CDR3 loop spans 14 amino acids. Germline V gene sequence: CDR1 SGHRS, CDR2 YFSETQ. DNA of the CDR3: TGCGCCAGCAGCCTGGACAGGGCCCCCAATGAGCAGTTCTTC. It translates to CASSLDRAPNEQFF. The whole variable domain, filled in from reference TRBV5-1 and TRBJ2-1, reads KAGVTQTPRYLIKTRGQQVTLSCSPISGHRSVSWYQQTPGQGLQFLFEYFSETQRNKGNFPGRFSGRQFSNSRSEMNVSTLELGDSALYLCASSLDRAPNEQFFGPGTRLTVL.

This clone has just one count. V gene TRBV4-1 combines with J gene TRBJ2-5; 7 bases map to TRBD1. There are 16 residues in the CDR3. Unmatched junction bases numbered 8, after V lost 0 bases and J lost 4 bases. The V gene's germline CDR1 is MGHRA and CDR2 YSYEKL. CDR3: CASSQDFTGDPETQYF. CDR3 nucleotides: TGCGCCAGCAGCCAAGATTTTACAGGGGACCCAGAGACCCAGTACTTC.

This clone was recorded once. The chain has TRBV5-4 and TRBJ1-1; 8 positions agree with TRBD1. This CDR3 is built from 15 residues. V trimming: 1 base; J trimming: 3 bases; junction bases outside the gene matches: 5. The germline V gene encodes CDR1 SGHNT and CDR2 YYREEE (reference sequence). CDR3 sequence (DNA): TGTGCCAGCAGCTTGAGGAAACAGGGGGACACTGAAGCTTTCTTT. Translated, it gives CASSLRKQGDTEAFF.